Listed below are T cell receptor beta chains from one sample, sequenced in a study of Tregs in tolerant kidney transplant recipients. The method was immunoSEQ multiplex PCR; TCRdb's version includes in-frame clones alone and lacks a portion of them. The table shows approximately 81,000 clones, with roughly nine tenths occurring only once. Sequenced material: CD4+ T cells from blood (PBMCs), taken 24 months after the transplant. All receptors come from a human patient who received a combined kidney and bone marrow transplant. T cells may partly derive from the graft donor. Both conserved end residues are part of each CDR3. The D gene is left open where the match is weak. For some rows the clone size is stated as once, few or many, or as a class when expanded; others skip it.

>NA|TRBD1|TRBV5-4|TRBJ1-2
TGTGCCAGCTGGAAGACAGGGACTTATGGCTACACCTTC
CASWKTGTYGYTF
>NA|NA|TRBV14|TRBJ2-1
TGTGCCAGCAGCCAAGATTCAGCGGCAGGAGCTTACAATGAGCAGTTCTTC
CASSQDSAAGAYNEQFF
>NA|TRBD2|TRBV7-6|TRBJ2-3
TGTGCCAGCAGTCAACCGGGCGGGGGTGGAACAGATACGCAGTATTTT
CASSQPGGGGTDTQYF
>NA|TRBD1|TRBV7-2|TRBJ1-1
TGTGCCAGCAGCTACATCGGACAGGGGAGCACTGAAGCTTTCTTT
CASSYIGQGSTEAFF
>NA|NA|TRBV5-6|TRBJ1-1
TGTGCCAGCAGCTTGTTGGAGGGAGGGAACACTGAAGCTTTCTTT
CASSLLEGGNTEAFF
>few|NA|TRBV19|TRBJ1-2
TGTGCCAGTAACCCCGCGGGTCTAAAATATGGCTACACCTTC
CASNPAGLKYGYTF
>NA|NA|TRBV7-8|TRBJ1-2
TGTGCCAGCAGCTTAATCCGGGGGAACTATGGCTACACCTTC
CASSLIRGNYGYTF
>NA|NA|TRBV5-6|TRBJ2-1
TGTGCCAGCAGCTGGGGACACCCCTCCTACAATGAGCAGTTCTTC
CASSWGHPSYNEQFF
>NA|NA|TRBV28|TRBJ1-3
TGTGCCAGCAGTTTGGGGAGCTTCTCTGGAAACACCATATATTTT
CASSLGSFSGNTIYF
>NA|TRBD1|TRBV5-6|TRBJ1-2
TGTGCCAGCAGCTTGGTCGACAGGGGGAACTATGGCTACACCTTC
CASSLVDRGNYGYTF
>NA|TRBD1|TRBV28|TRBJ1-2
TGTGCCAGCAGTAAGGACAGGGGGCTTAACTATGGCTACACCTTC
CASSKDRGLNYGYTF
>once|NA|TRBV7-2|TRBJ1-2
TGTGCCAGCAGCTTATTTTTCGGCTATGGCTACACCTTC
CASSLFFGYGYTF
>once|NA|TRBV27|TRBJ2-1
TGTGCCAGCAGTTTCAGGTGGGAGTACGGCAATGAGCAGTTCTTC
CASSFRWEYGNEQFF
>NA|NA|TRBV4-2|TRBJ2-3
TGTGCCAGCAGCCAACCAGACAGTCGTGATACGCAGTATTTT
CASSQPDSRDTQYF
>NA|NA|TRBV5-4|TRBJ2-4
TGTGCCAGCAGCTTGTTTACCCAGGGAGGTGCCAAAAACATTCAGTACTTC
CASSLFTQGGAKNIQYF
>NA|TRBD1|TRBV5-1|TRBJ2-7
TGCGCCAGCAGCTTGAGTTGGGACAGGGGGCCCGAGCAGTACTTC
CASSLSWDRGPEQYF
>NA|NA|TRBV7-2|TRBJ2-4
TGTGCCAGCAGCTTAGCGGTGGGGGAGGTCAAAAACATTCAGTACTTC
CASSLAVGEVKNIQYF
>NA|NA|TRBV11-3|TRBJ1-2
TGTGCCAGCACCCCAGGGGCGCCTGGCTATGGCTACACCTTC
CASTPGAPGYGYTF
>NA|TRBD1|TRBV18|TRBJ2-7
TGTGCCAGCTCAGAACGGACAGGGAGCACCTACGAGCAGTACTTC
CASSERTGSTYEQYF
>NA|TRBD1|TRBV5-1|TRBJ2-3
TGCGCCAGCAGCTTGGCAGGGGGCGCTTTATTAGATACGCAGTATTTT
CASSLAGGALLDTQYF
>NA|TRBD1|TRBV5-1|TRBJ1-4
TGCGCCAGCAGCCCGGGACAGGGGGTTGAAAAACTGTTTTTT
CASSPGQGVEKLFF
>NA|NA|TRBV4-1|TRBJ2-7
TGCGCCAGCAGCCGGGGGGACAGCGAACCCTCCTACGAGCAGTACTTC
CASSRGDSEPSYEQYF